This paragraph reports one TCR beta chain. Antigen specificity is unknown. The data were produced by immunoSEQ multiplex PCR, yet TCRdb's version contains in-frame clones alone and is incomplete. This sample carries approximately 85,000 clones, roughly nine tenths of them seen once, and the ten largest clones take nearly 6%. The CDR3 runs 17 residues. Germline V lookup: CDR1 LNHDA, CDR2 SQIVND (reference sequence). V dropped 3 bases and J dropped 2; count of bases not matched to a gene: 7. The data were taken from a study of radiation and T cells in renal cell carcinoma. Study-level results: Pretreatment tumor biopsies were lacking, so baseline clonotypes are unknown.

The time point was: blood 4 weeks post-SBRT, at nephrectomy. Treatment in this sample: 15 Gy SBRT to primary tumor, nephrectomy 4 weeks later. Nephrectomy followed 15 Gy stereotactic body radiation by 4 weeks. The sample in question was blood, obtained from a patient whose treatment included radiotherapy and nephrectomy. This chain links TRBV19 with TRBJ1-3, with 10 positions matching TRBD1. The receptor was derived from a woman aged 70-85 years with renal cell carcinoma. CDR3 nucleotides: TGTGCCAGTAGTATCCGGAGACAGGGGGCAACTGGAAACACCATATATTTT. Amino acid sequence: CASSIRRQGATGNTIYF.